The rows below give T cell receptor beta chains drawn from one sample of a study of cytomegalovirus exposure and HLA in healthy donors. Method: immunoSEQ multiplex PCR; TCRdb's copy keeps in-frame clones and lacks some. This table has under 200,000 clones, 60% to 85% appearing once. The sequenced material came from PBMCs. The source is a female donor in good health and CMV-seronegative. Each CDR3 is given with its conserved first and last residue. A D gene is named only where the DNA matches it firmly. Only some rows state a clone size, as once, few, many or a class for expanded clones.

J	V	D	size	DNA	CDR3
TRBJ2-7	TRBV9	TRBD1	-	TGTGCCAGCAGCGTAGAGGGGGACAGGGCCTACGAGCAGTACTTC	CASSVEGDRAYEQYF
TRBJ2-1	TRBV9	-	-	TGTGCCAGCAGCGTAGCTAATAGCCCCCACAATGAGCAGTTCTTC	CASSVANSPHNEQFF
TRBJ2-5	TRBV4-1	TRBD1	-	TGCGCCAGCAGCCGTTCAACCGGACAGGCGTCGGAGACCCAGTACTTC	CASSRSTGQASETQYF
TRBJ1-2	TRBV19	TRBD1	-	TGTGCCAGTAGTAGGACAGGCCGCTACACCTTC	CASSRTGRYTF
TRBJ2-7	TRBV11-2	TRBD2	-	TGTGCCAGCAGCCCCAAGGTCGGGGGGTATACCTACGAGCAGTACTTC	CASSPKVGGYTYEQYF
TRBJ2-2	TRBV29-1	-	-	TGCAGCGTGAATGGCAGGGGACCCACCGGGGAGCTGTTTTTT	CSVNGRGPTGELFF
TRBJ2-5	TRBV14	TRBD1	-	TGTGCCAGCAGCCAAGATGGGTGGACAGGGCGACCCCAGTACTTC	CASSQDGWTGRPQYF
TRBJ2-5	TRBV10-2	-	-	TGCGCCAGCAGTGAGTCGGGGCCGCGAAGAGAGACCCAGTACTTC	CASSESGPRRETQYF
TRBJ1-6	TRBV19	TRBD1	-	TGTGCCAGTAGTACCGGGACAGGGGGTTCACCCCTCCACTTT	CASSTGTGGSPLHF
TRBJ2-3	TRBV10-3	TRBD2	-	TGTGCCATCAGTGACCCGGGACTAGCGGGGGTTGAGGATACGCAGTATTTT	CAISDPGLAGVEDTQYF
TRBJ1-5	TRBV5-6	TRBD1	-	TGTGCCAGCAGCCGGGACAGGGGAAGTAGCAATCAGCCCCAGCATTTT	CASSRDRGSSNQPQHF
TRBJ1-3	TRBV9	-	-	TGTGCCAGCAGCGCCTATTCGAGGAGAGGCTCTGGAAACACCATATATTTT	CASSAYSRRGSGNTIYF
TRBJ2-1	TRBV27	-	-	TGTGCCAGCAGCGGTGATTTCTACAATGAGCAGTTCTTC	CASSGDFYNEQFF
TRBJ1-2	TRBV19	-	-	TGTGCCAGTACTCTGGGGCCAGGGGCCTATGGCTACACCTTC	CASTLGPGAYGYTF
TRBJ1-5	TRBV27	-	-	TGTGCCAGCAGCGAACAGGGAAGACAGCCCCAGCATTTT	CASSEQGRQPQHF
TRBJ1-5	TRBV7-9	TRBD1	-	TGTGCCAGCAGCTTGACAGGGCAGCCCCAGCATTTT	CASSLTGQPQHF
TRBJ1-1	TRBV7-3	TRBD1	-	TGTGCCAGCAGCATAACAGGGGGGGCTGAAGCTTTCTTT	CASSITGGAEAFF
TRBJ2-1	TRBV10-1	TRBD2	-	TGCGCCAGCAGTATGACTAGCGGGAGGGCCCATGAGCAGTTCTTC	CASSMTSGRAHEQFF
TRBJ1-1	TRBV4-1	-	-	TGCGCCAGCAGACAGGGTTGGGACACTGAAGCTTTCTTT	CASRQGWDTEAFF
TRBJ2-2	TRBV5-1	TRBD2	-	TGCGCCAGCAGCTTGGTTCCGATAGCGGGAGCTAACACCGGGGAGCTGTTTTTT	CASSLVPIAGANTGELFF
TRBJ2-1	TRBV27	-	-	TGTGCCAGCAGTTTCATGGGGAGTGAGCAGTTCTTC	CASSFMGSEQFF
TRBJ2-3	TRBV5-1	TRBD2	-	TGCGCCAGCAGCTCCGGGACTAGCGGGACAGATACGCAGTATTTT	CASSSGTSGTDTQYF
TRBJ1-2	TRBV6-1	TRBD1	-	TGTGCCAGCGAGCGACAGGGACGATATGGCTACACCTTC	CASERQGRYGYTF
TRBJ2-5	TRBV6-5	-	-	TGTGCCAGCAGCACGACAGGAAACCAAGAGACCCAGTACTTC	CASSTTGNQETQYF
TRBJ1-1	TRBV4-1	TRBD1	once	TGCGCCAGCAGCCACCCGGGACAGTCTGAAGCTTTCTTT	CASSHPGQSEAFF
TRBJ1-1	TRBV9	-	-	TGTGCCAGCAGCGTAGTAGTACAGGGGAACACTGAAGCTTTCTTT	CASSVVVQGNTEAFF
TRBJ2-1	TRBV7-8	TRBD2	-	TGTGCCAGCAGCTTATCTTGGACTAGCGGGAGGGAGGGTGATGAGCAGTTCTTC	CASSLSWTSGREGDEQFF
TRBJ2-5	TRBV2	-	-	TGTGCCAGCAGGGGGGGTGGGACCCAGTACTTC	CASRGGGTQYF
TRBJ2-1	TRBV2	-	-	TGTGCCAGCAGTGAAGTCGTTAGCTCCTACAATGAGCAGTTCTTC	CASSEVVSSYNEQFF
TRBJ2-3	TRBV7-3	TRBD2	few	TGTGCCAGCAGCCCCAAGGGAGGTCTAGCGGTGGATACGCAGTATTTT	CASSPKGGLAVDTQYF
TRBJ2-3	TRBV15	-	once	TGTGCCACCAGCCCCGTTGGCACAGATACGCAGTATTTT	CATSPVGTDTQYF
TRBJ1-6	TRBV6-5	TRBD1	once	TGTGCCAGCCAGGGACAGCGAAATTCACCCCTCCACTTT	CASQGQRNSPLHF